The rows below give T cell receptor beta chains drawn from one sample of a study of glioma-infiltrating T cells. TCRdb re-analysed the multiplex PCR reads in MiXCR, keeping a single row per CDR3 protein. The repertoire has approximately 90,000 distinct CDR3 sequences, 20% to 25% of them found once; the top ten carry around 7%. Input material: glioma tissue, nonneoplastic brain tissue, or PBMCs (not recorded which). The source of these receptors is a human donor with low-grade glioma or glioblastoma, undergoing nonglioma brain surgery, or in good health (not recorded which). The CDR3 runs from the conserved cysteine through the conserved F or W. The order of the fields is J gene, V gene, CDR3 protein.

>TRBJ2-3|TRBV6-6
CASSGGTSGRTDTQYF
>TRBJ1-1|TRBV20-1
CSARDWSRGRNTEAFF
>TRBJ2-7|TRBV4-1
CASSQGQSEQYF
>TRBJ1-5|TRBV20-1
CSASSRGITPDKSNQPQHF
>TRBJ2-5|TRBV20-1
CSASSRETQYF
>TRBJ2-1|TRBV3-1
CASSRDRGPTNEQFF
>TRBJ1-3|TRBV7-9
CASSLVQGGSGNTIYF
>TRBJ2-5|TRBV19
CASSGTSRQETQYF
>TRBJ2-1|TRBV11-1
CASRRGGAGNEQFF
>TRBJ1-2|TRBV30
CASSRDRPYGYTF
>TRBJ1-2|TRBV2
CASGRGTELQGGYTF
>TRBJ2-1|TRBV2
CASSESGFFYNEQFF
>TRBJ2-7|TRBV27
CASSLEGGPSYEQYF
>TRBJ2-3|TRBV20-1
CSAYQGTDTQYF
>TRBJ1-4|TRBV2
CASIMDSSNEKLFF
>TRBJ2-6|TRBV4-1
CASSQTDRPGSGANVLTF
>TRBJ2-5|TRBV3-1
CASSQGRAMWKTQYF
>TRBJ1-1|TRBV10-2
CASSESTGRAAFF
>TRBJ1-5|TRBV7-4
CASSPGTPSSQPQHF
>TRBJ2-1|TRBV6-1
CASALRTSGGNEQFF
>TRBJ2-1|TRBV24-1
CATKSGGAGEQFF
>TRBJ2-7|TRBV7-2
CASSLEGQGLREQYF
>TRBJ1-6|TRBV7-9
CASSHNRGGEPLHF
>TRBJ1-3|TRBV6-1
CASSRTGGNTIYF
>TRBJ2-1|TRBV6-6
CASSYPRTGGKVQFF
>TRBJ2-5|TRBV20-1
CSAPAPGQGRKETQYF
>TRBJ1-1|TRBV30
CAWSIDGYTEAFF
>TRBJ2-3|TRBV14
CASSQRKLAGVPDTQYF
>TRBJ1-1|TRBV20-1
CSALAGRLNTEAFF
>TRBJ1-2|TRBV2
CASSHRAIESYTF
>TRBJ2-3|TRBV6-1
CASSWGTSGGALDTQYF
>TRBJ2-5|TRBV28
CASRLAGFQETQYF
>TRBJ1-5|TRBV20-1
CSAKGGQGSNQPQHF
>TRBJ1-2|TRBV6-1
CAISEGTYDYTF
>TRBJ2-7|TRBV20-1
CSAIGWGPEQYF
>TRBJ1-4|TRBV3-1
CASSLRPGEKLFF
>TRBJ2-3|TRBV2
CASKGLAETDTQYF
>TRBJ2-6|TRBV4-1
CASRGMGTGANVLTF
>TRBJ1-2|TRBV27
CASRLNGDRVGGYTF
>TRBJ2-3|TRBV24-1
CATATSSPDTQYF
>TRBJ1-1|TRBV29-1
CSGGNTEAFF
>TRBJ1-1|TRBV27
CASRRSSNTEAFF
>TRBJ2-1|TRBV2
CASSEGRLIGEQFF
>TRBJ1-5|TRBV7-8
CASSFRGQPQHF
>TRBJ2-1|TRBV20-1
CSARVLAGMGEQFF
>TRBJ2-3|TRBV7-2
CASSLAGLAGGPSTDTQYF
>TRBJ2-7|TRBV27
CASRGLGEQYF